Below, 10 T cell receptor beta chains from the same sample are listed, as sequenced in a study of early T cells in non-severe SARS-CoV-2 infection. TCRdb itself ran the 5' RACE reads through MiXCR, one entry per CDR3 protein. The sample lists some 50,000 distinct CDR3 sequences; about 9.4% were seen once. Specimen: whole blood. These receptors came from an adult who was a healthcare worker with PCR-confirmed SARS-CoV-2 infection or an uninfected control (not recorded which).

The sample holds a few counts of this clonotype. The chain links TRBV5-1 to TRBJ2-7; 9 positions match TRBD1. This CDR3 has 14 amino acids. Germline V gene lookup returns CDR1 SGHRS and CDR2 YFSETQ. After removal of 2 bases from V and 5 bases from J, the junction contained 5 bases not matched to a gene. The CDR3 DNA is TGCGCCAGCAGCTTCGGGACAGGGACCGACGAGCAGTACTTC. Its translation is CASSFGTGTDEQYF.

The rearrangement links TRBV11-2 to TRBJ2-7; TRBD1 might be the D (5 bases). Germline loops: CDR1 SGHAT, CDR2 FQNNGV. CDR3 length: 15 residues. Trimming took 1 base from V and 2 from J, leaving 12 bases between them. The CDR3: CASSLVAWTPYEQYF. DNA for the CDR3: TGTGCCAGCAGCTTAGTCGCCTGGACACCCTACGAGCAGTACTTC.

Concerning this clonotype: This may be a read error: a much more frequent sequence differs by one nucleotide. The chain links TRBV4-1 to TRBJ2-4; the D is unclear. V lost 4 bases and J lost 15, with 10 bases in between. The CDR3 loop spans 10 amino acids. Germline assignment: CDR1 MGHRA and CDR2 YSYEKL. The CDR3 is CASSLQPGYF. For the CDR3, the DNA is TGCGCCAGCAGCCTCCAACCGGGGTACTTC.

This clonotype was seen many times. This chain connects TRBV29-1 to TRBJ2-2, with D uncertain. Germline V gene sequence: CDR1 SQVTM, CDR2 ANQGSEA. V was shortened by 4 bases and J by 7 bases, with 7 bases between the two germline ends. This CDR3 comprises 11 residues. DNA for the CDR3: TGCAGCGTTGTATGGGTCGGGGAGCTGTTTTTT. Translating gives CSVVWVGELFF.

The J gene is TRBJ2-1, the V gene TRBV21-1; the D segment call TRBD2 is taken from the table without a DNA check. TRBV21-1 is a recognized pseudogene. The CDR3 contains 17 residues. CDR3 nucleotide sequence: TGTGCCAGCAGCAGGGATGGCGGGAGGGCTACCTACAATGAGCAGTTCTTC. Protein sequence: CASSRDGGRATYNEQFF.

This clonotype was counted only a few times. This chain uses TRBV19 with TRBJ2-7, with D possibly being TRBD1 (6 bases). V was trimmed by 7 bases and J by 3 bases, leaving 16 bases between them. This CDR3 has 14 residues. Germline V gives CDR1 LNHDA, CDR2 SQIVND (reference sequence). Here the CDR3 DNA reads TGTGCCAGTATGGCCCGAGGACAGCTCTACGAGCAGTACTTC. Protein sequence: CASMARGQLYEQYF.

This clonotype was recorded many times. The V and J genes are TRBV5-1 and TRBJ2-5, with a tentative D call TRBD1 (6 bases). From germline, CDR1 is SGHRS and CDR2 YFSETQ. The V end was cut by 4 bases, the J end by 5 bases, with 15 bases between. CDR3 length: 14 residues. The CDR3 DNA sequence: TGCGCCAGCAGCATCACAGGGCTCGGGGAGACCCAGTACTTC. Translating gives CASSITGLGETQYF.

This clonotype was recorded many times. This chain uses TRBV6-2 or TRBV6-3 with TRBJ2-7; 12 bases are shared with TRBD2. Trimming removed 6 bases from V and 1 base from J; junction bases left unmatched: 10. The germline V gene has CDR1 MNHEY and CDR2 SVGEGT. This CDR3 contains 17 residues. Here the CDR3 reads CASSLGLAGRPSYEQYF. Written as DNA, the CDR3 is TGTGCCAGCAGCCTGGGACTAGCGGGCCGCCCTTCCTACGAGCAGTACTTC.

Only a few counts were recorded for this clonotype. The rearrangement joins TRBV20-1 to TRBJ1-6; D might be TRBD1 (5 bases). The V gene lost 2 bases and the J gene lost 6 bases, with 20 bases spanning the gap. Per germline, CDR1 DFQATT and CDR2 SNEGSKA (reference sequence). The CDR3 is 17 residues long. The CDR3 protein is CSARRPGRSVLNSPLHF. As DNA, the CDR3 is TGCAGTGCTAGACGCCCGGGACGATCGGTGCTTAATTCACCCCTCCACTTT.

The chain combines TRBV5-6 with TRBJ1-2, with TRBD1 matching 8 bases. CDR1 SGHDT and CDR2 YYEEEE come from the germline V gene. The J segment lost 5 bases and the V segment lost 5 bases, leaving 11 bases of the junction unmatched. The CDR3 is made up of 15 amino acids. CDR3 nucleotide sequence: TGTGCCAGCAGGCCCCCGGGACAGGCAAATTATGGCTACACCTTC. Amino acid sequence: CASRPPGQANYGYTF. The complete variable domain, with remaining parts taken from reference TRBV5-6 and TRBJ1-2, reads DAGVTQSPTHLIKTRGQQVTLRCSPKSGHDTVSWYQQALGQGPQFIFQYYEEEERQRGNFPDRFSGHQFPNYSSELNVNALLLGDSALYLCASRPPGQANYGYTFGSGTRLTVV.